Reported below is one T cell receptor beta chain. The CDR3 runs to 14 residues. The V gene end was trimmed by 4 bases and the J gene end by 5 bases; junction bases not matched to a gene: 7. The V gene's germline CDR1 is SGHDT and CDR2 YYEEEE. These data belong to a study of technical replicates of blood from a few donors. Some clones are missing from TCRdb's copy, which holds only in-frame ones; the method was immunoSEQ multiplex PCR. Of 60,000 to 65,000 clones in the sample, 90% to 95% are singletons; the top ten hold 4.3%. The sequenced sample consisted of PBMCs. This TCR was recovered from a human donor in good health. Some clones in this sample may be carry-over from other donors' samples. The V and J genes are TRBV5-6 and TRBJ1-1, with 8 bases fitting TRBD1. CDR3 loop: CASSLWTGRTEAFF. DNA for the CDR3: TGTGCCAGCAGCCTTTGGACAGGGCGGACTGAAGCTTTCTTT.